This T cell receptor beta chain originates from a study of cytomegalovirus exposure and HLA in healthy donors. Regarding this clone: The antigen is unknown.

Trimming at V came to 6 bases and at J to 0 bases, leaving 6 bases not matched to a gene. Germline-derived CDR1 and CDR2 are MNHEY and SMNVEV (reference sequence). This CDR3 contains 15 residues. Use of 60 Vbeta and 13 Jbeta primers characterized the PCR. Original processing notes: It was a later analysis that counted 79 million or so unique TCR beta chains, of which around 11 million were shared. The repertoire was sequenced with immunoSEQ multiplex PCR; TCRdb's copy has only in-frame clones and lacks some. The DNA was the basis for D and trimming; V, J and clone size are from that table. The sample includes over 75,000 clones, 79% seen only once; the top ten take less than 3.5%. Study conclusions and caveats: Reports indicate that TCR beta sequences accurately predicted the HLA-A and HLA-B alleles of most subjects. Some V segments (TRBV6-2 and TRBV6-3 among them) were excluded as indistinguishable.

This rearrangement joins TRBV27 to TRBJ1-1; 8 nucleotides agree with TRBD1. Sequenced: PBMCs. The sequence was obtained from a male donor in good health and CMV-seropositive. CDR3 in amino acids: CASSLTGVMNTEAFF. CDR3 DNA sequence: TGTGCCAGCAGCCTGACAGGGGTTATGAACACTGAAGCTTTCTTT.